The 18 T cell receptor beta chains presented below share a single source sample, sequenced in a study of blood T cell repertoires in COVID-19. The table came from immunoSEQ multiplex PCR; TCRdb's copy has only in-frame clones and leaves some out. The profile covers 300,000 to 400,000 clones, with less than 90% appearing a single time and just over 7% taken by the ten largest. The sample comprised peripheral blood. The receptors come from an older woman with COVID-19, enrolled during active disease.

The chain has TRBV9 and TRBJ2-1; a weak D match, TRBD1 (5 bases). V was trimmed by 0 bases and J by 7 bases, leaving 8 bases between them. Germline values: CDR1 SGDLS, CDR2 YYNGEE. There are 13 residues in the CDR3. The DNA of the CDR3 is TGTGCCAGCAGCGTAGCCAGACAGAATGAGCAGTTCTTC. This encodes CASSVARQNEQFF.

The rearrangement uses TRBV28 and TRBJ1-3; no reliable D call. V dropped 3 bases and J dropped 6 bases, with 12 bases sitting between them. The CDR3 is 14 residues long. Germline CDR1 MDHEN, CDR2 SYDVKM. CDR3 region: CASSFPSRENTIYF. The DNA of the CDR3 is TGTGCCAGCAGTTTCCCATCGAGGGAAAACACCATATATTTT.

The chain employs TRBV27 and TRBJ2-7, with 8 bases lining up with TRBD1. Germline values: CDR1 MNHEY, CDR2 SMNVEV (reference sequence). V was clipped by 6 bases and J by 3 bases; unmatched bases: 13. This CDR3 region has 16 residues. The DNA of the CDR3 is TGTGCCAGCAGCCTTCATCCGGGACAGGACCTCTACGAGCAGTACTTC. It codes for CASSLHPGQDLYEQYF.

This clone appeared once. This rearrangement joins TRBV18 to TRBJ1-4; 7 bases align to TRBD1. J was trimmed by 8 bases and V by 5 bases; bases with no gene match: 5. The CDR3 is made up of 13 amino acids. Germline V CDR1 and CDR2: KGHSH, LQKENI. This chain's CDR3 is CASSKGQNEKLFF. The CDR3 nucleotides read TGTGCCAGCTCAAAGGGACAGAACGAAAAACTGTTTTTT. Looking up the rest from reference TRBV18 and TRBJ1-4 gives the full variable domain: NAGVMQNPRHLVRRRGQEARLRCSPMKGHSHVYWYRQLPEEGLKFMVYLQKENIIDESGMPKERFSAEFPKEGPSILRIQQVVRGDSAAYFCASSKGQNEKLFFGSGTQLSVL.

V is TRBV5-4 and J is TRBJ1-3; perhaps TRBD1 as D (5 bases). From germline, CDR1 is SGHNT and CDR2 YYREEE (reference sequence). The germline V and J ends were trimmed by 5 bases and 4 bases, with 7 bases remaining between them. CDR3 length equals 12 residues. CDR3 residues: CASRTEGNTIYF. The CDR3 DNA sequence: TGTGCCAGCAGGACAGAGGGAAACACCATATATTTT.

The chain has TRBV9 and TRBJ2-7; 9 positions agree with TRBD1. Germline trimming cut 4 bases from V and 5 bases from J; bases unmatched to any gene: 7. The germline V gene has CDR1 SGDLS and CDR2 YYNGEE. The length of the CDR3 is 14 residues. The CDR3 region is CASSLQGTGNEQYF. The CDR3 DNA follows: TGTGCCAGCAGCTTACAAGGGACAGGGAACGAGCAGTACTTC.

This chain links TRBV5-6 with TRBJ1-5, with TRBD1 as a possible D gene (6 bases). The V gene's germline CDR1 is SGHDT and CDR2 YYEEEE. The CDR3 runs 15 residues. Trimming cost V 4 bases and J 3 bases, with 14 bases left between them. The CDR3, as DNA: TGTGCCAGCAGCCTAAGGGACATCGTCAATCAGCCCCAGCATTTT. It codes for CASSLRDIVNQPQHF.

The rearrangement joins TRBV7-3 to TRBJ2-1, with D possibly being TRBD1 (6 bases). The CDR3 consists of 17 residues. V was clipped by 5 bases and J by 0 bases, with 17 bases between them. Per the germline V gene, CDR1 is SGHTA and CDR2 is FQGTGA. The CDR3 protein is CASSQGQTADSYNEQFF. DNA for the CDR3: TGTGCCAGCAGCCAAGGACAGACAGCGGACTCCTACAATGAGCAGTTCTTC.

In its sample, this clone was seen a few times. The sample has other DNA sequences that encode this CDR3 too. The chain uses TRBV7-3 and TRBJ1-1, with D uncertain. This CDR3 is built from 13 residues. Per germline, CDR1 SGHTA and CDR2 FQGTGA. Trimming shortened V by 3 bases and J by 1 base, and 6 bases separated the two germline ends. This chain's CDR3 is CASSLGRNTEAFF. Written as DNA, the CDR3 is TGTGCCAGCAGCTTGGGCAGGAACACTGAAGCTTTCTTT.

V and J are TRBV5-1 and TRBJ1-2; 9 nucleotides agree with TRBD1. The V gene end was trimmed by 0 bases and the J gene end by 1 base; junction bases not matched to a gene: 7. The germline V gene encodes CDR1 SGHRS and CDR2 YFSETQ. The length of the CDR3 is 17 residues. The CDR3 region is CASSLVDRGDINYGYTF. CDR3 nucleotides: TGCGCCAGCAGCTTGGTGGACAGGGGCGACATTAACTATGGCTACACCTTC.

The V gene is TRBV28, the J gene TRBJ1-2; TRBD1 aligns across 9 bases. Losses at the gene ends were 6 bases for V and 4 bases for J; bases not matched to a gene: 6. CDR3 size: 14 residues. The germline V gene encodes CDR1 MDHEN and CDR2 SYDVKM. CDR3 nucleotide sequence: TGTGCCAGCAGGACAGGGGGGACTAGCTATGGCTACACCTTC. Translating gives CASRTGGTSYGYTF.

This sequence joins TRBV6-6 and TRBJ2-1; D not resolved. Between the trimmed V and J ends, which lost 0 bases and 15 bases, there was a span of 6 bases. Looked up from germline, CDR1 is MNHNY and CDR2 is SVGAGI (reference sequence). The CDR3 has 10 amino acids. CDR3 region: CASSYSKWFF. In DNA, the CDR3 is TGTGCCAGCAGTTACTCTAAATGGTTCTTC.

The chain uses TRBV19 and TRBJ1-1, with D maybe TRBD1 (5 bases). The CDR3 contains 15 residues. CDR1 is LNHDA and CDR2 is SQIVND in the germline V gene (reference sequence). With 5 bases removed from V and 8 bases from J, the gap between germline ends came to 21 bases. The CDR3 coding sequence is TGTGCCAGTAGTGTATCAGCGACAGCCGCTACAGAAGCTTTCTTT. It is translated as CASSVSATAATEAFF.

The V gene is TRBV29-1, the J gene TRBJ1-5; TRBD1 matches at 10 bases. There are 16 residues in the CDR3. The V gene end was trimmed by 6 bases and the J gene end by 6 bases; junction bases not matched to a gene: 14. CDR1 is SQVTM and CDR2 is ANQGSEA in the germline V gene. In nucleotides, the CDR3 is TGCAGCGTCACCATATCCGGGACAGGGGTAACTCAGCCCCAGCATTTT. It encodes CSVTISGTGVTQPQHF.

V gene TRBV6-1 combines with J gene TRBJ1-5; D might be TRBD1 (5 bases). Looked up from germline, CDR1 is MNHNS and CDR2 is SASEGT. The CDR3 runs 13 residues. The V and J ends lost 3 bases and 7 bases respectively, with 10 bases between them. CDR3 coding DNA: TGTGCCAGCAGTGATGGGGGGAGGCAGCCCCAGCATTTT. It codes for CASSDGGRQPQHF.

The genes are TRBV18 and TRBJ1-5; a possible D gene is TRBD1 (6 bases). The CDR3 totals 14 residues. V was pared by 2 bases and J by 4 bases, with 9 bases between. Germline V gene lookup returns CDR1 KGHSH and CDR2 LQKENI. The CDR3: CASSPRDTNQPQHF. CDR3 in DNA: TGTGCCAGCTCACCAAGGGACACAAATCAGCCCCAGCATTTT.

The gene calls are TRBV5-1 and TRBJ1-3; TRBD1 is a possible D gene (5 bases). This CDR3 spans 14 amino acids. Trimming pared 3 bases from V and 4 bases from J, leaving 11 bases between. Germline-derived CDR1 and CDR2 are SGHRS and YFSETQ. Written as DNA, the CDR3 is TGCGCCAGCAGCTGGGGGACTTCAGGAAACACCATATATTTT. Encoded protein: CASSWGTSGNTIYF.

The genes are TRBV30 and TRBJ1-2; 8 bases map to TRBD1. CDR3 length equals 16 residues. The germline V gene has CDR1 GTSNPN and CDR2 SVGIG (reference sequence). The trim removed 6 bases at V and 6 bases at J, leaving 18 bases unmatched. The chain's CDR3 is CACPRDRNLLVDGYTF. CDR3 coding DNA: TGTGCCTGCCCCCGGGACAGGAACCTTCTGGTCGATGGCTACACCTTC.